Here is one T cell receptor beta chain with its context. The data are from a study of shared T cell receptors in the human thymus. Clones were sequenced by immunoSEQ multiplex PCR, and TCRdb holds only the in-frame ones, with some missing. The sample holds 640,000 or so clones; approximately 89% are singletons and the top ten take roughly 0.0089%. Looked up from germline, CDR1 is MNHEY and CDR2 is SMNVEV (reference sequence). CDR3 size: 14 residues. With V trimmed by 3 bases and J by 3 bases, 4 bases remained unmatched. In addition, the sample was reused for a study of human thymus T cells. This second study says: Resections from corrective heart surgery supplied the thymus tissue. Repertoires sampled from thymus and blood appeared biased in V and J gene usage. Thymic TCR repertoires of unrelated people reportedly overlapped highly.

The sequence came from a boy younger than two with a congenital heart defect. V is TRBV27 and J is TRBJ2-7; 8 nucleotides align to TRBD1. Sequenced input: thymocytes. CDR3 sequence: CASSFRTGLYEQYF. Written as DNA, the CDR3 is TGTGCCAGCAGTTTTAGGACAGGGCTCTACGAGCAGTACTTC.